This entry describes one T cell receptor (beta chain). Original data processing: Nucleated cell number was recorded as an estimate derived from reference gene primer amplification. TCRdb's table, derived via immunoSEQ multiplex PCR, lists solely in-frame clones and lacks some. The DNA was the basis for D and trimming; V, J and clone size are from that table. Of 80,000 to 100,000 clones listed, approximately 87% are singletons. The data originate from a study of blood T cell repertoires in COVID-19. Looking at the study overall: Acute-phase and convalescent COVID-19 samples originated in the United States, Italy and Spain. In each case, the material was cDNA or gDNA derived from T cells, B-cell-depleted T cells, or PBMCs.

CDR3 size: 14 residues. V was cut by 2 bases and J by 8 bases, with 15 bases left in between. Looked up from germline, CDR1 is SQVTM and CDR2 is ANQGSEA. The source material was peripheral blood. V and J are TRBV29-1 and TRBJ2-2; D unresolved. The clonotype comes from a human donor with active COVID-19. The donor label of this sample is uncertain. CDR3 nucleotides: TGCAGCGTTGAACCCCCTACTGCACAGGGGGAGCTGTTTTTT. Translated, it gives CSVEPPTAQGELFF.